This entry lists 20 T cell receptor beta chains sequenced from one sample in a study of CD8+ T cells in alopecia areata. Isolated RNA was reverse transcribed into cDNA used as the sequencing template. Clones were sequenced by immunoSEQ multiplex PCR, and TCRdb holds only the in-frame ones, with some missing. This sample has 100,000 to 120,000 clones, with approximately 50% found just once. The sample comprised NKG2D-low CD8+ T cells sorted from blood. The receptors shown here come from a human donor with alopecia areata.

The chain uses TRBV11-2 and TRBJ2-7, with D perhaps TRBD1 or TRBD2 (5 bases each). Germline values: CDR1 SGHAT, CDR2 FQNNGV. V lost 5 bases, J lost 0 bases, and 14 bases lay in between. CDR3 length equals 15 residues. As DNA, the CDR3 is TGTGCCAGCAGCCACGGGGCTGCCAGCTCCTACGAGCAGTACTTC. Encoded protein: CASSHGAASSYEQYF.

This clone has only a few counts. CDR3 residues: CASRSPYRTDTQYF. CDR3 nucleotides: TGTGCCAGCAGGTCCCCTTACCGGACGGATACGCAGTATTTT. The V gene is TRBV7-9, the J gene TRBJ2-3; D unclear. CDR1 SEHNR and CDR2 FQNEAQ come from the germline V gene (reference sequence). The CDR3 has 14 amino acids. V lost 6 bases, J lost 6 bases, and 16 bases lay in between.

The rearrangement uses TRBV30 and TRBJ2-7; 7 nucleotides line up with TRBD2. Germline-derived CDR1 and CDR2 are GTSNPN and SVGIG (reference sequence). This CDR3 has 15 residues. With V trimmed by 4 bases and J by 3 bases, 12 bases remained unmatched. The CDR3 DNA is TGTGCCTGGACCACCGAGCTAGCGGATTTCTACGAGCAGTACTTC. As protein: CAWTTELADFYEQYF.

The chain uses TRBV20-1 and TRBJ2-7; no firm D call. CDR3 length: 11 amino acids. V shed 0 bases and J shed 9 bases, with 9 bases lying between them. Germline loops: CDR1 DFQATT, CDR2 SNEGSKA (reference sequence). The CDR3 here is CSARDLVWQYF. The CDR3 DNA reads TGCAGTGCTAGAGACCTAGTTTGGCAGTACTTC.

This chain links TRBV27 with TRBJ2-2; weak D call: TRBD1 (6 bases). The CDR3 is 14 amino acids. CDR1 MNHEY and CDR2 SMNVEV come from the germline V gene (reference sequence). Trimming removed 7 bases at V and 1 base at J, with 10 bases between. The CDR3 protein is CASTLGQNTGELFF. CDR3 DNA: TGTGCCAGCACCTTGGGACAGAACACCGGGGAGCTGTTTTTT.

This chain uses TRBV6-5 with TRBJ2-1; D is uncertain. Looked up from germline, CDR1 is MNHEY and CDR2 is SVGAGI. Trimming removed 6 bases from V and 5 bases from J, with 5 bases in between. The CDR3 length is 11 residues. CDR3 loop: CASSRDNEQFF. In nucleotides, the CDR3 is TGTGCCAGCAGCCGAGACAATGAGCAGTTCTTC.

This chain joins TRBV7-9 and TRBJ2-7, with D tentatively TRBD1 (5 bases). This CDR3 spans 14 amino acids. Between the trimmed V and J ends, which lost 5 bases and 2 bases, there was a span of 13 bases. Germline values: CDR1 SEHNR, CDR2 FQNEAQ (reference sequence). The CDR3, as DNA: TGTGCCAGCAGCCCGGCAGGGTCCCCCTACGAGCAGTACTTC. Protein sequence: CASSPAGSPYEQYF. The full variable domain, in which reference TRBV7-9 and TRBJ2-7 provide the parts outside the CDR3, is DTGVSQNPRHKITKRGQNVTFRCDPISEHNRLYWYRQTLGQGPEFLTYFQNEAQLEKSRLLSDRFSAERPKGSFSTLEIQRTEQGDSAMYLCASSPAGSPYEQYFGPGTRLTVT.

This clone was seen only once. The chain employs TRBV2 and TRBJ1-1, with D possibly matching TRBD1 (6 bases). Germline CDR1 reads SNHLY; CDR2 reads FYNNEI. There are 14 residues in the CDR3. Trimming took off 4 bases at V and 4 bases at J, with 13 bases between the two ends. The CDR3 sequence: CASSGWGLGTEAFF. Written as DNA, the CDR3 is TGTGCCAGCAGTGGGTGGGGGCTGGGCACTGAAGCTTTCTTT.

The chain carries TRBV9 and TRBJ2-7; 7 positions match TRBD2. Losses at the gene ends were 3 bases for V and 0 bases for J; bases not matched to a gene: 0. This CDR3 has 13 amino acids. Germline assignment: CDR1 SGDLS and CDR2 YYNGEE. CDR3 DNA sequence: TGTGCCAGCAGCGGGACTAGCTCCTACGAGCAGTACTTC. Residues: CASSGTSSYEQYF.

In this sample, this clone turned up a few times. J is TRBJ2-1 and V is TRBV5-1; D may be TRBD1 (5 bases). CDR3 size: 13 residues. Trimming removed 0 bases at V and 10 bases at J, with 11 bases between. Germline loops: CDR1 SGHRS, CDR2 YFSETQ. The CDR3 loop is CASSLEGRSEQFF. The CDR3 DNA reads as TGCGCCAGCAGCTTGGAGGGGCGTTCAGAGCAGTTCTTC.

The rearrangement joins TRBV9 to TRBJ2-7, with no clear D. The CDR3 extends over 14 amino acids. CDR1 is SGDLS and CDR2 is YYNGEE in the germline V gene. V lost 0 bases and J lost 2, with 9 bases in between. The CDR3, as DNA: TGTGCCAGCAGCGTAGGCGGTGTTACCTACGAGCAGTACTTC. Translation: CASSVGGVTYEQYF.

V gene TRBV29-1 combines with J gene TRBJ1-2, with unresolved D. Germline assignment: CDR1 SQVTM and CDR2 ANQGSEA. V lost 3 bases, J lost 8 bases, and 13 bases lay in between. The CDR3 contains 12 residues. This CDR3 reads CSVEFGVRGYTF. In DNA, the CDR3 is TGCAGCGTTGAGTTCGGGGTTCGGGGCTACACCTTC.

DNA of the CDR3: TGTGCCAGCAGCGGAGGACAGGGGGCTCCTGGGGCCAACGTCCTGACTTTC. Its translation is CASSGGQGAPGANVLTF. The chain uses TRBV9 and TRBJ2-6; TRBD1 aligns across 11 bases. Germline assignment: CDR1 SGDLS and CDR2 YYNGEE. This CDR3 contains 17 residues. J was trimmed by 2 bases and V by 3 bases; bases with no gene match: 4. The full variable domain, with the rest looked up from reference TRBV9 and TRBJ2-6, is DSGVTQTPKHLITATGQRVTLRCSPRSGDLSVYWYQQSLDQGLQFLIQYYNGEERAKGNILERFSAQQFPDLHSELNLSSLELGDSALYFCASSGGQGAPGANVLTFGAGSRLTVL.

The chain combines TRBV25-1 with TRBJ1-2; D is perhaps TRBD1 (6 bases). CDR3 length: 13 amino acids. Germline V lookup: CDR1 MGHDK, CDR2 SYGVNS. V dropped 10 bases and J dropped 7 bases, with 19 bases sitting between them. The CDR3 reads CATSAGGASGYTF. CDR3 bases: TGTGCCACCTCCGCCGGGGGGGCGAGTGGCTACACCTTC.

The chain combines TRBV29-1 with TRBJ2-1; no reliable D call. Germline CDR1 is SQVTM and CDR2 is ANQGSEA. The CDR3 covers 17 residues. V was pared by 1 base and J by 3 bases, with 19 bases between. The CDR3 region is CSVEGRKGSRLYNEQFF. As DNA, the CDR3 is TGCAGCGTTGAAGGGCGGAAGGGTAGCAGACTCTACAATGAGCAGTTCTTC.

This chain links TRBV11-2 with TRBJ2-5; 11 bases fit TRBD1. CDR1 and CDR2 from the germline V gene are SGHAT and FQNNGV. The CDR3 has 16 amino acids. Germline trimming cut 3 bases from V and 5 bases from J; bases unmatched to any gene: 8. The CDR3 DNA is TGTGCCAGCAGCTTGTCATCCGGACAGGGGGCGGAGACCCAGTACTTC. It encodes CASSLSSGQGAETQYF. The entire variable domain, with the rest obtained from reference TRBV11-2 and TRBJ2-5, is as follows: EAGVAQSPRYKIIEKRQSVAFWCNPISGHATLYWYQQILGQGPKLLIQFQNNGVVDDSQLPKDRFSAERLKGVDSTLKIQPAKLEDSAVYLCASSLSSGQGAETQYFGPGTRLLVL.

The rearrangement joins TRBV11-2 to TRBJ2-1; D is unresolved. The CDR3 runs to 12 residues. V was pared by 2 bases and J by 6 bases, with 5 bases between. CDR1 SGHAT and CDR2 FQNNGV come from the germline V gene. CDR3: CASSLHSNEQFF. CDR3 DNA sequence: TGTGCCAGCAGCTTACACAGCAATGAGCAGTTCTTC. The full variable domain, with the rest looked up from reference TRBV11-2 and TRBJ2-1, is EAGVAQSPRYKIIEKRQSVAFWCNPISGHATLYWYQQILGQGPKLLIQFQNNGVVDDSQLPKDRFSAERLKGVDSTLKIQPAKLEDSAVYLCASSLHSNEQFFGPGTRLTVL.

This rearrangement joins TRBV9 to TRBJ2-7; 8 nucleotides align to TRBD1. The trim removed 3 bases at V and 7 bases at J, leaving 3 bases unmatched. The CDR3 runs to 12 residues. Germline CDR1 and CDR2: SGDLS and YYNGEE. The CDR3 bases are TGTGCCAGCAGCGGGACAGGGTTGGAGCAGTACTTC. It translates to CASSGTGLEQYF.

This clone appeared a few times. The gene calls are TRBV28 and TRBJ1-1; D not resolved. The germline V gene has CDR1 MDHEN and CDR2 SYDVKM. This CDR3 is 12 amino acids long. With 5 bases removed from V and 8 bases from J, the gap between germline ends came to 12 bases. CDR3 coding DNA: TGTGCCAGCAGTGTTGGTGCATCAGAAGCTTTCTTT. Translating it yields CASSVGASEAFF.

The chain employs TRBV4-1 and TRBJ2-5; D uncertain. CDR3 length equals 15 residues. The germline CDR1 and CDR2 sequences are MGHRA and YSYEKL. V was cut by 1 base and J by 3 bases, with 12 bases left in between. The CDR3 loop reads CASSQVGVEEETQYF. The CDR3 nucleotides are TGCGCCAGCAGCCAAGTCGGCGTTGAAGAAGAGACCCAGTACTTC.